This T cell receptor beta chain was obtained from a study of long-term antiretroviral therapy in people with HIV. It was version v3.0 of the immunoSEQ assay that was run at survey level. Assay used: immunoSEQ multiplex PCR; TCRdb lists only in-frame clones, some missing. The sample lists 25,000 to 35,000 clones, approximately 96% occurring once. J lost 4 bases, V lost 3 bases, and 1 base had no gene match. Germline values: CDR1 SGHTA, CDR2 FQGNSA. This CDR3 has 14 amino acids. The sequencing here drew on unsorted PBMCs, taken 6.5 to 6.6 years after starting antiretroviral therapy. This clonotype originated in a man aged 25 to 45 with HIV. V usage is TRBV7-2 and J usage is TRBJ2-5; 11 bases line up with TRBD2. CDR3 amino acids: CASSFGLAGETQYF. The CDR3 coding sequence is TGTGCCAGCAGCTTCGGACTAGCGGGAGAGACCCAGTACTTC.